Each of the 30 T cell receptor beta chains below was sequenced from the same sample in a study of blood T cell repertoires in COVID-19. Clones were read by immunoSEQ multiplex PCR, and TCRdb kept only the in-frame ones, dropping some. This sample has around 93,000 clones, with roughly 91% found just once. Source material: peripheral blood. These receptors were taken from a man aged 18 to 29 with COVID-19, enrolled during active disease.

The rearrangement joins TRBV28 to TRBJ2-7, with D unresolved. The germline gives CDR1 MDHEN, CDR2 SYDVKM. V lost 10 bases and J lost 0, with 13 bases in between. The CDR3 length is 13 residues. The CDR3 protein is CATCSASSYEQYF. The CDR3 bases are TGTGCCACCTGTTCAGCGAGCTCCTACGAGCAGTACTTC. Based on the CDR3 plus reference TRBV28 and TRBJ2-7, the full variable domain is DVKVTQSSRYLVKRTGEKVFLECVQDMDHENMFWYRQDPGLGLRLIYFSYDVKMKEKGDIPEGYSVSREKKERFSLILESASTNQTSMYLCATCSASSYEQYFGPGTRLTVT.

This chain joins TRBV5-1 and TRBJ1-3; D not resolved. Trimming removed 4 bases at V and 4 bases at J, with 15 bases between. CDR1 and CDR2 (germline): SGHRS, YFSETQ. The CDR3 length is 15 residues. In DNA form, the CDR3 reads TGCGCCAGCAGCCCGGGTGTGGTGGCCGGAAACACCATATATTTT. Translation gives CASSPGVVAGNTIYF.

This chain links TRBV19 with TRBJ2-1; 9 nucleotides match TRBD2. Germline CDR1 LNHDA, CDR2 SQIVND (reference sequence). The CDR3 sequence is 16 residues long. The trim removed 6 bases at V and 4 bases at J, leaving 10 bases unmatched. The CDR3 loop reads CASRARASGNYNEQFF. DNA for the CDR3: TGTGCCAGTAGGGCCCGCGCTAGCGGGAATTACAATGAGCAGTTCTTC.

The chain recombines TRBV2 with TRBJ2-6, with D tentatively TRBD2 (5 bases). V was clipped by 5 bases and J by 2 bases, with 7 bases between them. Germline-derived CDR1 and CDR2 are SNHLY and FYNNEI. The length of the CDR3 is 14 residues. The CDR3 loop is CASSWGAGANVLTF. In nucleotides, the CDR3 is TGTGCCAGCAGTTGGGGAGCTGGGGCCAACGTCCTGACTTTC.

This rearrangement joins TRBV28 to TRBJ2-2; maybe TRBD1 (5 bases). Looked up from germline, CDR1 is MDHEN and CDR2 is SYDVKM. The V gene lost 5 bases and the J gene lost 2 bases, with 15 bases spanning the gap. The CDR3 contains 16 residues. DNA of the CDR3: TGTGCCAGCAGTGGGATGGGGCGCCGAAACACCGGGGAGCTGTTTTTT. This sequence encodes CASSGMGRRNTGELFF.

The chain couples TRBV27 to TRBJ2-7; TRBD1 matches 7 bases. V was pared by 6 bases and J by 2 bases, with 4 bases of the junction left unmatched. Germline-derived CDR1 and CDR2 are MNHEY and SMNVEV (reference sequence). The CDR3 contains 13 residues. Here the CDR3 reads CASSPDRAYEQYF. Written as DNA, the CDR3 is TGTGCCAGCAGCCCCGACAGGGCCTACGAGCAGTACTTC.

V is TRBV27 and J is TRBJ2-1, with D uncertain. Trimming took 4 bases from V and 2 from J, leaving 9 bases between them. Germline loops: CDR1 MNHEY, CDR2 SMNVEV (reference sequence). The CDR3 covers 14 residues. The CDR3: CASSSLVPYNEQFF. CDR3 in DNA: TGTGCCAGCAGTTCTCTAGTTCCCTACAATGAGCAGTTCTTC.

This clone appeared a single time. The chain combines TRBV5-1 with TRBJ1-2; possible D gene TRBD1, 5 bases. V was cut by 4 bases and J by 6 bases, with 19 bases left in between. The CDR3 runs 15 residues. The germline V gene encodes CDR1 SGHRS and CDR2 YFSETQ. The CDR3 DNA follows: TGCGCCAGCAGCAACCGAATAGACAGAGACGATGGCTACACCTTC. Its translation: CASSNRIDRDDGYTF. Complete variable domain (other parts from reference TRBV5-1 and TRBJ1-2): KAGVTQTPRYLIKTRGQQVTLSCSPISGHRSVSWYQQTPGQGLQFLFEYFSETQRNKGNFPGRFSGRQFSNSRSEMNVSTLELGDSALYLCASSNRIDRDDGYTFGSGTRLTVV.

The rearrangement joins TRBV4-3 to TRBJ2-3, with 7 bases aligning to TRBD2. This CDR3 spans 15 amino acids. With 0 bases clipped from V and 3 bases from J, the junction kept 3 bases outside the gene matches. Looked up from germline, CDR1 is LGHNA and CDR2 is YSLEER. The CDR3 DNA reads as TGCGCCAGCAGCCAAGATCTAGCGGTGACAGATACGCAGTATTTT. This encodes CASSQDLAVTDTQYF.

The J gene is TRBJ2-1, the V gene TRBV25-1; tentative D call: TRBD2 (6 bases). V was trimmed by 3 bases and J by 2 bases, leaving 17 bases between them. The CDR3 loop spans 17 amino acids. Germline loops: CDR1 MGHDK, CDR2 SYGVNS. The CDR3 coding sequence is TGTGCCAGCAGTGATCGTCTTACGGGAGTGACCTACAATGAGCAGTTCTTC. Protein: CASSDRLTGVTYNEQFF.

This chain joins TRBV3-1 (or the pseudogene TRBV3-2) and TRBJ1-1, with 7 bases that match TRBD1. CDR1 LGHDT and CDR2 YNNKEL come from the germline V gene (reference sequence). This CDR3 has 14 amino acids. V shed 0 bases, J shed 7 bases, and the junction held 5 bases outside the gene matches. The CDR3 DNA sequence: TGTGCCAGCAGCCAAGATAGGGGGCGGATTGAAGCTTTCTTT. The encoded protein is CASSQDRGRIEAFF.

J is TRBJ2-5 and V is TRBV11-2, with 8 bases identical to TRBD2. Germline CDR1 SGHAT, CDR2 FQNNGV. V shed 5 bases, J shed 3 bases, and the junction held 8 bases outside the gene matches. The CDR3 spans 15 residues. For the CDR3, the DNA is TGTGCCAGCAGCGCCTATAGCGGGATTAAAGAGACCCAGTACTTC. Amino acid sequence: CASSAYSGIKETQYF.

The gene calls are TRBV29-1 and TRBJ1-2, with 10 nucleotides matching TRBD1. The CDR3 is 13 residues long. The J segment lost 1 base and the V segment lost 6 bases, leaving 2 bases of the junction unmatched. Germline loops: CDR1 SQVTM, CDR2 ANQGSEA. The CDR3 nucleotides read TGCAGCGTCCGGACAGGGGGTAACTATGGCTACACCTTC. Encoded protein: CSVRTGGNYGYTF.

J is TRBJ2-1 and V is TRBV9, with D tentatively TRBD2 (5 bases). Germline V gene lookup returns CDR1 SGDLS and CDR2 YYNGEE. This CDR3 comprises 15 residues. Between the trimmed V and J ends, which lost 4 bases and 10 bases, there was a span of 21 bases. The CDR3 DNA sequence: TGTGCCAGCAGCCTCGAGGGCAGCGCCCTAGGCGAGCAGTTCTTC. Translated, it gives CASSLEGSALGEQFF. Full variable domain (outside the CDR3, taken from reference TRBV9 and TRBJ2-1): DSGVTQTPKHLITATGQRVTLRCSPRSGDLSVYWYQQSLDQGLQFLIQYYNGEERAKGNILERFSAQQFPDLHSELNLSSLELGDSALYFCASSLEGSALGEQFFGPGTRLTVL.

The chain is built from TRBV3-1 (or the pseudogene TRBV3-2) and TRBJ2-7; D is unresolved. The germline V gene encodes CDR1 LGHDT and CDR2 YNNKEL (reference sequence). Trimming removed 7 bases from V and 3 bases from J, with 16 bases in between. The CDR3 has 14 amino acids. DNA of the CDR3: TGTGCCAGCATCCTATCGTTAGTGAGCTACGAGCAGTACTTC. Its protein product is CASILSLVSYEQYF.

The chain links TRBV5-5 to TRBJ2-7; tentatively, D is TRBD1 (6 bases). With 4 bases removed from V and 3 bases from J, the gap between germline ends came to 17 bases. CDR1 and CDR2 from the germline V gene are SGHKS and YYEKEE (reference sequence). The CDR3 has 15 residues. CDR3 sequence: CASSQGLGAFYEQYF. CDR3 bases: TGTGCCAGCAGCCAGGGGTTAGGGGCTTTCTACGAGCAGTACTTC.

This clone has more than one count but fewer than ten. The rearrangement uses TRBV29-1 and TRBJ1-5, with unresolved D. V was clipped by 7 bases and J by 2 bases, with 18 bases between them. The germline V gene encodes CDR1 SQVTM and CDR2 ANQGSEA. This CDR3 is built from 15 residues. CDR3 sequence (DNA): TGCAGCGCCTCAGACGGGGTGTTAGGCAATCAGCCCCAGCATTTT. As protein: CSASDGVLGNQPQHF.

The CDR3: CATKGTSGSLNTGELFF. CDR3 in DNA: TGTGCCACCAAAGGGACTAGCGGGAGTTTGAACACCGGGGAGCTGTTTTTT. V gene TRBV24-1 combines with J gene TRBJ2-2; 14 nucleotides line up with TRBD2. CDR1 is KGHDR, CDR2 SFDVKD, per germline. CDR3 length: 17 residues. The V and J ends lost 8 bases and 1 base, in that order; junction bases with no gene match: 5.

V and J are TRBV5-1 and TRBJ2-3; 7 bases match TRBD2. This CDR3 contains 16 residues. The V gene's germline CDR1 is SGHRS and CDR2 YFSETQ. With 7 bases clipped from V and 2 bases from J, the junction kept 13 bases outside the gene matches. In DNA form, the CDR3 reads TGCGCCAGCGCCCCCATAAGGGGAGGGGACACAGATACGCAGTATTTT. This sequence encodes CASAPIRGGDTDTQYF. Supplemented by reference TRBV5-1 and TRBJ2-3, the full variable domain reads KAGVTQTPRYLIKTRGQQVTLSCSPISGHRSVSWYQQTPGQGLQFLFEYFSETQRNKGNFPGRFSGRQFSNSRSEMNVSTLELGDSALYLCASAPIRGGDTDTQYFGPGTRLTVL.

CDR3: CASRPFPPTGKNEQYF. The CDR3, as DNA: TGTGCCAGCAGACCATTCCCACCGACAGGGAAGAACGAGCAGTACTTC. The chain couples TRBV7-2 to TRBJ2-7, with 7 bases lining up with TRBD1. Trimming removed 6 bases from V and 5 bases from J; junction bases left unmatched: 16. Per the germline V gene, CDR1 is SGHTA and CDR2 is FQGNSA. The CDR3 has 16 amino acids.

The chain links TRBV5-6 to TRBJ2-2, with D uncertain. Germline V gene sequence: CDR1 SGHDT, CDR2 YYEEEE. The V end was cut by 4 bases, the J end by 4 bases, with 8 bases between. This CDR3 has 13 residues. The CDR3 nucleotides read TGTGCCAGCAGCCTTACCGGCACCGGGGAGCTGTTTTTT. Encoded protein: CASSLTGTGELFF.

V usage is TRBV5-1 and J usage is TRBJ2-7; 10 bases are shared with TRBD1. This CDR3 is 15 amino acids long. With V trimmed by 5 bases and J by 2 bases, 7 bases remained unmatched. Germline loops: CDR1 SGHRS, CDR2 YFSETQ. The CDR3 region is CASRPGQGSTYEQYF. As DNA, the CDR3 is TGCGCCAGCAGACCGGGACAGGGGTCCACCTACGAGCAGTACTTC.

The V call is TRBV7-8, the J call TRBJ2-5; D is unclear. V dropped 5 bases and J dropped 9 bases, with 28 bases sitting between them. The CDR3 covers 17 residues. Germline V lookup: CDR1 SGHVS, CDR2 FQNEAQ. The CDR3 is CASSRIVALNQEMAQYF. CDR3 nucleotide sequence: TGTGCCAGCAGCAGAATCGTTGCTCTAAATCAAGAGATGGCCCAGTACTTC. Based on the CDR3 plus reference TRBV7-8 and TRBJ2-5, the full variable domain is GAGVSQSPRYKVAKRGQDVALRCDPISGHVSLFWYQQALGQGPEFLTYFQNEAQLDKSGLPSDRFFAERPEGSVSTLKIQRTQQEDSAVYLCASSRIVALNQEMAQYFGPGTRLLVL.

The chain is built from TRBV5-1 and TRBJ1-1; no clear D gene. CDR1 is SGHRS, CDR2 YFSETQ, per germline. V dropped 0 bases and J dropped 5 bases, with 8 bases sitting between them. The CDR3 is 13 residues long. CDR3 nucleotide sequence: TGCGCCAGCAGCTTGGCGGGGTTGACTGAAGCTTTCTTT. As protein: CASSLAGLTEAFF.

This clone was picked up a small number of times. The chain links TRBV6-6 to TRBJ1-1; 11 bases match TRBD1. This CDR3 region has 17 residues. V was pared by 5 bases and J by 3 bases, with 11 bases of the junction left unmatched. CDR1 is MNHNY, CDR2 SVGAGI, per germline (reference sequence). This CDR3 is CASSLPGTGGIYTEAFF. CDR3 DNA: TGTGCCAGCAGTCTCCCGGGGACAGGGGGGATCTACACTGAAGCTTTCTTT.

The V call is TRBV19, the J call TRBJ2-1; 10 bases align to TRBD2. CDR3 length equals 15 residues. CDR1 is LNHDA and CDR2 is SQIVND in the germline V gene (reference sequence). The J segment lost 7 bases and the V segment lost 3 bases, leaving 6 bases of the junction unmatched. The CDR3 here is CASSISPAGGNEQFF. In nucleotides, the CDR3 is TGTGCCAGTAGTATCAGCCCAGCGGGAGGGAATGAGCAGTTCTTC.

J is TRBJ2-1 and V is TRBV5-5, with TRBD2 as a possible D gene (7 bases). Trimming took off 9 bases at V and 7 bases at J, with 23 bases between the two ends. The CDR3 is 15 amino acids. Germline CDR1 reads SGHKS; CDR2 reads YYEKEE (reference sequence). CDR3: CATLLGAGAQNEQFF. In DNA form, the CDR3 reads TGTGCCACGCTACTGGGGGCGGGGGCGCAAAATGAGCAGTTCTTC.

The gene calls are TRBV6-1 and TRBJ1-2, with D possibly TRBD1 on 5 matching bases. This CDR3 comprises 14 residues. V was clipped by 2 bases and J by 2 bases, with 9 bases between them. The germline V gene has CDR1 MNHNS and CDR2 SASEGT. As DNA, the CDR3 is TGTGCCAGCAGTGAATATCGGGGGAACTATGGCTACACCTTC. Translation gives CASSEYRGNYGYTF.

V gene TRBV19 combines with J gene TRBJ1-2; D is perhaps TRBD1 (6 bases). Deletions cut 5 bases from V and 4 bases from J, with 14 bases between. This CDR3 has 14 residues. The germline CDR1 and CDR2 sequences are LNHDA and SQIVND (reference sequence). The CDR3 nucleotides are TGTGCCAGTAGTCCACAGGGTTTTGGCTATGGCTACACCTTC. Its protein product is CASSPQGFGYGYTF.

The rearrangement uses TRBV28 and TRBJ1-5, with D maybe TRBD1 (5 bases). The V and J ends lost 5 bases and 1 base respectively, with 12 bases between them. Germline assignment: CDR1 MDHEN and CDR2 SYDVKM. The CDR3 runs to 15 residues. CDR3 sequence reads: CASSTGGDSNQPQHF. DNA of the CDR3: TGTGCCAGCAGTACAGGAGGGGACAGCAATCAGCCCCAGCATTTT. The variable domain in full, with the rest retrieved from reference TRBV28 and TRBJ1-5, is DVKVTQSSRYLVKRTGEKVFLECVQDMDHENMFWYRQDPGLGLRLIYFSYDVKMKEKGDIPEGYSVSREKKERFSLILESASTNQTSMYLCASSTGGDSNQPQHFGDGTRLSIL.